This is a list of T cell receptor beta chains from one sample in a study of CD8 T cells in ankylosing spondylitis. One entry per CDR3 protein results from TCRdb running MiXCR on the 5' RACE reads. The sample includes more than 250,000 distinct CDR3 sequences, 7.5% to 9% of them seen just once. The sample consisted of blood, either unsorted or a sorted T cell fraction (not recorded which). Receptors were obtained from a male donor with ankylosing spondylitis. Each CDR3 is given with its conserved first and last residue. The D gene is left open where the match is weak. Only some rows state a clone size, as once, few, many or a class for expanded clones.

V: TRBV10-3
J: TRBJ2-1
size: few
D: TRBD2
CDR3: CAISDASGRSNNEQFF
DNA: TGTGCCATCAGTGATGCTAGCGGGAGATCGAACAATGAGCAGTTCTTC

V: TRBV20-1
J: TRBJ2-1
size: many
D: NA
CDR3: CSAQSRDRYNEQFF
DNA: TGCAGTGCCCAGTCCCGGGACCGTTACAATGAGCAGTTCTTC

V: TRBV20-1
J: TRBJ2-3
size: NA
D: TRBD2
CDR3: CSATRLAPDTQYF
DNA: TGCAGTGCAACCAGACTAGCGCCAGATACGCAGTATTTT

V: TRBV3-1
J: TRBJ1-2
size: NA
D: TRBD1
CDR3: CASSQEVSTGGKNTF
DNA: TGTGCCAGCAGCCAAGAAGTCTCGACAGGGGGAAAGAACACCTTC

V: TRBV5-1
J: TRBJ2-1
size: many
D: NA
CDR3: CASSLVFNNEQFF
DNA: TGCGCCAGCAGCTTGGTTTTCAACAATGAGCAGTTCTTC

V: TRBV20-1
J: TRBJ2-1
size: many
D: NA
CDR3: CSARDLPGLGDREQFF
DNA: TGCAGTGCTAGAGACCTTCCGGGACTAGGGGACAGGGAGCAGTTCTTC

V: TRBV28
J: TRBJ2-3
size: NA
D: NA
CDR3: CASSSAPSYEYF
DNA: TGTGCCAGCAGTTCAGCTCCCTCCTACGAGTATTTT

V: TRBV28
J: TRBJ2-6
size: NA
D: TRBD2
CDR3: CASKIAGGINSGANVLTF
DNA: TGTGCCAGCAAAATAGCGGGAGGGATTAACTCTGGGGCCAACGTCCTGACTTTC

V: TRBV10-3
J: TRBJ2-1
size: few
D: TRBD2
CDR3: CASHRTSGTINEQFF
DNA: TGTGCCAGCCACCGTACTAGCGGGACCATCAATGAGCAGTTCTTC

V: TRBV4-1
J: TRBJ2-3
size: few
D: TRBD2
CDR3: CASSFSGPSTDTQYF
DNA: TGCGCCAGCAGCTTTAGCGGGCCCAGCACAGATACGCAGTATTTT

V: TRBV5-1
J: TRBJ1-6
size: many
D: NA
CDR3: CASSTETSPLHF
DNA: TGCGCCAGCAGCACCGAGACCTCACCCCTCCACTTT

V: TRBV24-1
J: TRBJ2-7
size: NA
D: NA
CDR3: CATSDHRVRQYF
DNA: TGTGCCACCAGTGATCACAGGGTGCGGCAGTACTTC

V: TRBV4-1
J: TRBJ2-7
size: NA
D: NA
CDR3: CASSQFGDRLSYEQYF
DNA: TGCGCCAGCAGCCAATTCGGAGACAGGCTCTCCTACGAGCAGTACTTC

V: TRBV7-9
J: TRBJ2-7
size: few
D: NA
CDR3: CASSLAQGTSYEQYF
DNA: TGTGCCAGCAGCTTAGCGCAGGGGACCTCCTACGAGCAGTACTTC

V: TRBV6-5
J: TRBJ2-2
size: few
D: NA
CDR3: CASSYSVLAENTGELFF
DNA: TGTGCCAGCAGTTACTCTGTACTAGCTGAGAACACCGGGGAGCTGTTTTTT

V: TRBV5-1
J: TRBJ2-7
size: NA
D: NA
CDR3: CASSWDGHYEQYF
DNA: TGCGCCAGCAGCTGGGACGGACACTACGAGCAGTACTTC

V: TRBV3-1
J: TRBJ2-1
size: few
D: NA
CDR3: CASSQEPGNEQFF
DNA: TGTGCCAGCAGCCAAGAACCTGGCAATGAGCAGTTCTTC

V: TRBV4-1
J: TRBJ2-4
size: few
D: TRBD2
CDR3: CASSSRLAGRGGIQYF
DNA: TGCGCCAGCAGCTCCCGACTAGCGGGACGGGGAGGCATTCAGTACTTC

V: TRBV29-1
J: TRBJ2-7
size: many
D: TRBD2
CDR3: CSVLASGSYEQYF
DNA: TGCAGCGTTTTGGCTAGCGGGAGCTACGAGCAGTACTTC

V: TRBV7-9
J: TRBJ1-5
size: many
D: TRBD1
CDR3: CASSSGQGYQPQHF
DNA: TGTGCCAGCAGCTCGGGACAGGGGTACCAGCCCCAGCATTTT

V: TRBV7-9
J: TRBJ2-1
size: few
D: TRBD2
CDR3: CASSSPGLERNNEQFF
DNA: TGTGCCAGCAGCAGCCCGGGACTAGAGAGGAACAATGAGCAGTTCTTC

V: TRBV27
J: TRBJ2-7
size: few
D: NA
CDR3: CASSLLEGPSYEQYF
DNA: TGTGCCAGCAGTTTATTGGAGGGGCCCTCCTACGAGCAGTACTTC

V: TRBV6-5
J: TRBJ2-7
size: many
D: NA
CDR3: CASSYSKGGVRTYEQYF
DNA: TGTGCCAGCAGTTACTCGAAAGGGGGGGTCCGTACCTACGAGCAGTACTTC

V: TRBV9
J: TRBJ2-1
size: NA
D: TRBD2
CDR3: CASSVASGPYNEQFF
DNA: TGTGCCAGCAGCGTAGCTAGCGGGCCCTACAATGAGCAGTTCTTC

V: TRBV5-1
J: TRBJ1-1
size: many
D: TRBD1
CDR3: CASTTDRSDGEAFF
DNA: TGCGCCAGCACCACGGACAGGTCGGATGGTGAAGCTTTCTTT

V: TRBV18
J: TRBJ2-4
size: few
D: NA
CDR3: CASSPSVTRSKNIQYF
DNA: TGTGCCAGCTCACCGTCCGTAACGCGGTCCAAAAACATTCAGTACTTC

V: TRBV4-2
J: TRBJ2-1
size: NA
D: TRBD2
CDR3: CASSPPRVAGGSEQFF
DNA: TGTGCCAGCAGCCCCCCGCGGGTAGCGGGAGGGAGTGAGCAGTTCTTC

V: TRBV28
J: TRBJ2-5
size: many
D: TRBD1
CDR3: CASTLGTGGQETQYF
DNA: TGTGCCAGCACCCTTGGGACAGGTGGGCAAGAGACCCAGTACTTC

V: TRBV4-2
J: TRBJ2-7
size: few
D: TRBD1
CDR3: CASSQNTGTVYEQYF
DNA: TGTGCCAGCAGCCAAAATACCGGGACAGTCTACGAGCAGTACTTC

V: TRBV9
J: TRBJ1-1
size: NA
D: TRBD1
CDR3: CASSVEPGQAEAFF
DNA: TGTGCCAGCAGCGTAGAACCAGGACAGGCTGAAGCTTTCTTT

V: TRBV7-3
J: TRBJ1-2
size: few
D: TRBD1
CDR3: CASSLGTGRENGYTF
DNA: TGTGCCAGCAGCCTCGGGACAGGAAGAGAGAATGGCTACACCTTC

V: TRBV3-1
J: TRBJ2-1
size: NA
D: TRBD2
CDR3: CASSDPGLAGGNEQFF
DNA: TGTGCCAGCAGCGACCCGGGACTAGCGGGAGGAAATGAGCAGTTCTTC

V: TRBV10-3
J: TRBJ2-7
size: few
D: NA
CDR3: CAISGVRGRSTYEQYF
DNA: TGTGCCATCAGTGGGGTTCGGGGGAGAAGTACCTACGAGCAGTACTTC

V: TRBV18
J: TRBJ2-7
size: once
D: NA
CDR3: CASSPISGSRSYEQYF
DNA: TGTGCCAGCTCACCAATTTCGGGAAGTCGATCCTACGAGCAGTACTTC

V: TRBV19
J: TRBJ2-1
size: NA
D: NA
CDR3: CASSTLGLEQFF
DNA: TGTGCCAGTAGTACCCTGGGACTCGAGCAGTTCTTC

V: TRBV10-3
J: TRBJ2-6
size: NA
D: TRBD1
CDR3: CAISAGQGVSSGANVLTF
DNA: TGTGCCATCAGTGCTGGACAGGGGGTCTCCTCTGGGGCCAACGTCCTGACTTTC

V: TRBV9
J: TRBJ1-2
size: many
D: NA
CDR3: CASSVAGASDGYTF
DNA: TGTGCCAGCAGCGTAGCAGGCGCTAGCGATGGCTACACCTTC

V: TRBV20-1
J: TRBJ1-1
size: many
D: NA
CDR3: CSAEEGSEVTEAFF
DNA: TGCAGTGCCGAGGAGGGGTCGGAGGTCACTGAAGCTTTCTTT

V: TRBV27
J: TRBJ1-6
size: NA
D: NA
CDR3: CASSLRSGVVSPLHF
DNA: TGTGCCAGCAGTTTACGTTCAGGGGTTGTTTCACCCCTCCACTTT

V: TRBV20-1
J: TRBJ2-3
size: NA
D: TRBD2
CDR3: CSAPRRVAGGSITDTQYF
DNA: TGCAGTGCTCCTAGGAGGGTAGCGGGAGGATCTATCACAGATACGCAGTATTTT

V: TRBV7-7
J: TRBJ2-7
size: few
D: TRBD1
CDR3: CASSPGTGYYEQYF
DNA: TGTGCCAGCAGCCCCGGGACAGGGTACTACGAGCAGTACTTC

V: TRBV11-3
J: TRBJ2-1
size: once
D: TRBD2
CDR3: CASSLEAGAGGEQFF
DNA: TGTGCCAGCAGCTTAGAAGCGGGAGCTGGGGGTGAGCAGTTCTTC

V: TRBV2
J: TRBJ2-2
size: NA
D: TRBD2
CDR3: CATSERPSKGTSGANTGELFF
DNA: TGTGCCACCAGTGAAAGGCCTTCCAAGGGGACTAGCGGGGCGAACACCGGGGAGCTGTTTTTT

V: TRBV2
J: TRBJ2-1
size: few
D: NA
CDR3: CASSEVQLEQFF
DNA: TGTGCCAGCAGTGAAGTCCAGCTTGAGCAGTTCTTC

V: TRBV7-8
J: TRBJ2-3
size: NA
D: TRBD2
CDR3: CASSLWTSGTDTQYF
DNA: TGTGCCAGCAGCTTGTGGACTAGCGGCACAGATACGCAGTATTTT

V: TRBV7-9
J: TRBJ2-3
size: many
D: TRBD1
CDR3: CASSTAGDRGSYF
DNA: TGTGCCAGCAGCACCGCCGGGGACAGGGGCTCGTATTTT

V: TRBV28
J: TRBJ1-2
size: few
D: NA
CDR3: CASSLSAAVGGYTF
DNA: TGTGCCAGCAGTTTATCAGCCGCGGTGGGGGGCTACACCTTC

V: TRBV10-2
J: TRBJ2-7
size: NA
D: TRBD1
CDR3: CASSESNRGTYEQYF
DNA: TGCGCCAGCAGTGAGTCTAACAGGGGTACCTACGAGCAGTACTTC

V: TRBV4-2
J: TRBJ2-2
size: NA
D: TRBD2
CDR3: CASSAPAGVTGELFF
DNA: TGTGCCAGCAGCGCCCCCGCGGGAGTAACCGGGGAGCTGTTTTTT

V: TRBV28
J: TRBJ1-5
size: many
D: NA
CDR3: CASSFEDGHQPQHF
DNA: TGTGCCAGCAGTTTCGAGGACGGACATCAGCCCCAGCATTTT

V: TRBV28
J: TRBJ1-5
size: NA
D: NA
CDR3: CDSSLDSNQPQHF
DNA: TGTGACAGCAGTTTAGACAGTAATCAGCCCCAGCATTTT